This record concerns one TCR beta chain sequence. Its antigen remains unknown. The data were taken from a study of blood T cells in healthy people across ages. The study's findings and limits: Diversity figures based on one million T cells were deemed too low. Long-lived donors had more naive CD4+ cells and higher diversity than aged donors.

It was with a sample-barcoded 5' primer and a J-beta primer mix that a second PCR of roughly 7 to 12 cycles was run. Each CDR3 protein gets one entry after TCRdb re-called the 5' RACE reads with MiXCR. The table lists approximately 760,000 distinct CDR3 sequences, more than 20% of them singletons, with 9.4% in the top ten. Germline assignment: CDR1 KGHDR and CDR2 SFDVKD. The CDR3 is made up of 17 amino acids. With 4 bases clipped from V and 0 bases from J, the junction kept 5 bases outside the gene matches. These data were also filed under a second study, of T cells of mothers and their children.

The genes are TRBV24-1 and TRBJ1-4, with 9 bases that match TRBD1. The source is a boy younger than 18 in good health. The source material was blood. CDR3 bases: TGTGCCACCAGTGACCCGGGACAGGGTGCAACTAATGAAAAACTGTTTTTT. The encoded protein is CATSDPGQGATNEKLFF.